The 27 T cell receptor beta chains below all came from one sample that was sequenced in a study of T cell responses to AZD1222 COVID-19 vaccine. The method was immunoSEQ multiplex PCR; TCRdb's version includes in-frame clones alone and lacks a portion of them. The sample has about 35,000 clones, just over 85% seen once; the top ten hold roughly 11%. Sequenced here: peripheral blood, sampled 28 days after the second AZD1222 dose. These receptors were taken from an adult who received the AZD1222 COVID-19 vaccine.

This chain uses TRBV7-2 with TRBJ1-2; 7 bases are shared with TRBD1. Trimming removed 10 bases from V and 0 bases from J; junction bases left unmatched: 14. Germline V gene lookup returns CDR1 SGHTA and CDR2 FQGNSA. The CDR3 has 16 residues. The CDR3 DNA sequence: TGTGCCACGAAAGACCGGGACAGTCGATCTAACTATGGCTACACCTTC. Protein product: CATKDRDSRSNYGYTF. Using reference TRBV7-2 and TRBJ1-2 for the parts outside the CDR3, the full variable domain is GAGVSQSPSNKVTEKGKDVELRCDPISGHTALYWYRQSLGQGLEFLIYFQGNSAPDKSGLPSDRFSAERTGGSVSTLTIQRTQQEDSAVYLCATKDRDSRSNYGYTFGSGTRLTVV.

The chain carries TRBV29-1 and TRBJ2-1, with D perhaps assigned TRBD1 or TRBD2 (5 bases each). Germline V gene sequence: CDR1 SQVTM, CDR2 ANQGSEA. This CDR3 region has 11 residues. V shed 2 bases and J shed 9 bases, with 8 bases lying between them. CDR3 amino acids: CSVESGAEQFF. CDR3 coding DNA: TGCAGCGTTGAATCCGGGGCTGAGCAGTTCTTC.

DNA of the CDR3: TGTGCCTGGAGTCGATTTGAAACTAACACTGAAGCTTTCTTT. Amino acid sequence: CAWSRFETNTEAFF. This rearrangement joins TRBV30 to TRBJ1-1; D not certain. Germline-derived CDR1 and CDR2 are GTSNPN and SVGIG (reference sequence). The ends were cut back, 2 bases at V and 2 bases at J, with 12 bases in the middle. The CDR3 has 14 amino acids.

This chain connects TRBV27 to TRBJ2-4; 11 bases fit TRBD2. Per germline, CDR1 MNHEY and CDR2 SMNVEV (reference sequence). The CDR3 loop spans 15 amino acids. With V trimmed by 1 base and J by 7 bases, 3 bases remained unmatched. CDR3 coding DNA: TGTGCCAGCAGTTTATATAGCGGGAGGGATAACATTCAGTACTTC. This translates into CASSLYSGRDNIQYF.

This clone was observed a few times. The genes are TRBV2 and TRBJ1-4, with D possibly matching TRBD1 (5 bases). The CDR3 spans 14 residues. Trimming took off 7 bases at V and 7 bases at J, with 16 bases between the two ends. From germline, CDR1 is SNHLY and CDR2 FYNNEI. The chain's CDR3 is CASKDRQGIEKLFF. Written as DNA, the CDR3 is TGTGCCAGCAAGGATCGGCAGGGCATTGAAAAACTGTTTTTT.

A single count supports this clone. The rearrangement joins TRBV27 to TRBJ1-4, with a weak D call TRBD1 (5 bases). Germline V gene sequence: CDR1 MNHEY, CDR2 SMNVEV (reference sequence). The V gene lost 5 bases and the J gene lost 7 bases, with 14 bases spanning the gap. The CDR3 is 14 residues long. The CDR3 DNA is TGTGCCAGCAGTCCCTCTGGGAGGGGTGAAAAACTGTTTTTT. Translated, it gives CASSPSGRGEKLFF.

This clone was seen once. The rearrangement joins TRBV24-1 to TRBJ2-7; no reliable D call. The CDR3 is made up of 13 amino acids. Germline CDR1 is KGHDR and CDR2 is SFDVKD. The V end was cut by 3 bases, the J end by 2 bases, with 7 bases between. CDR3 bases: TGTGCCACCAGTGATCGACCCCCCTACGAGCAGTACTTC. Translated: CATSDRPPYEQYF.

This clone came up a few times. This chain uses TRBV30 with TRBJ1-2, with 12 bases lining up with TRBD1. Germline V gene data show CDR1 as GTSNPN and CDR2 as SVGIG (reference sequence). V was pared by 5 bases and J by 8 bases, with 3 bases of the junction left unmatched. The CDR3 is 12 residues long. DNA for the CDR3: TGTGCCTGGGGGACAGGGGGCAAGGGCTACACCTTC. This encodes CAWGTGGKGYTF. Filled out from reference TRBV30 and TRBJ1-2, the complete variable domain reads SQTIHQWPATLVQPVGSPLSLECTVEGTSNPNLYWYRQAAGRGLQLLFYSVGIGQISSEVPQNLSASRPQDRQFILSSKKLLLSDSGFYLCAWGTGGKGYTFGSGTRLTVV.

This chain joins TRBV19 and TRBJ1-5; no definite D call. CDR1 is LNHDA and CDR2 is SQIVND in the germline V gene (reference sequence). The V end lost 0 bases, the J end lost 7 bases, and 13 bases lay between the germline ends. The length of the CDR3 is 15 residues. The CDR3, as DNA: TGTGCCAGTAGTATAGAAGGGAGGAGTTGGCAGCCCCAGCATTTT. Translation: CASSIEGRSWQPQHF. Supplemented by reference TRBV19 and TRBJ1-5, the full variable domain reads DGGITQSPKYLFRKEGQNVTLSCEQNLNHDAMYWYRQDPGQGLRLIYYSQIVNDFQKGDIAEGYSVSREKKESFPLTVTSAQKNPTAFYLCASSIEGRSWQPQHFGDGTRLSIL.

There are a few counts of this clone. V is TRBV6-5 and J is TRBJ1-1; D not certain. V dropped 4 bases and J dropped 4 bases, with 13 bases sitting between them. Germline V gene sequence: CDR1 MNHEY, CDR2 SVGAGI. The CDR3 length is 14 residues. DNA for the CDR3: TGTGCCAGCAGTTGGGAGGGAAGGAGCACTGAAGCTTTCTTT. Translated, it gives CASSWEGRSTEAFF.

The CDR3 spells CATSESGQGARSYNEQFF. CDR3 DNA sequence: TGTGCCACCAGTGAATCGGGACAGGGGGCGCGGTCCTACAATGAGCAGTTCTTC. The rearrangement uses TRBV24-1 and TRBJ2-1; 12 positions agree with TRBD1. Germline V gene sequence: CDR1 KGHDR, CDR2 SFDVKD. The V segment lost 4 bases and the J segment 1 base; nucleotides outside the gene matches: 7. The CDR3 sequence is 18 residues long.

This clone was seen a few times. A junction end diverges from the germline sequence, so it may reflect a read error. The genes are TRBV19 and TRBJ2-3, with 10 bases identical to TRBD2. The CDR3 has 16 amino acids. Germline V gene sequence: CDR1 LNHDA, CDR2 SQIVND (reference sequence). CDR3 in amino acids: CASSIWASGSTDTQYF. The CDR3 DNA reads TGTGCCAGTAGTATTTGGGCTAGCGGGAGCACCGATACGCAGTATTTT. The entire variable domain, with the rest obtained from reference TRBV19 and TRBJ2-3, is as follows: DGGITQSPKYLFRKEGQNVTLSCEQNLNHDAMYWYRQDPGQGLRLIYYSQIVNDFQKGDIAEGYSVSREKKESFPLTVTSAQKNPTAFYLCASSIWASGSTDTQYFGPGTRLTVL.

The chain has TRBV9 and TRBJ2-1; 10 nucleotides agree with TRBD2. V lost 3 bases to trimming and J lost 2 bases; unmatched junction nucleotides: 2. Germline V gives CDR1 SGDLS, CDR2 YYNGEE. The CDR3 sequence is 15 residues long. The CDR3 nucleotides read TGTGCCAGCAGCGGTAGCGGGGGGACCTACAATGAGCAGTTCTTC. Protein sequence: CASSGSGGTYNEQFF.

CDR3 bases: TGTGCCAGCAGCTTAGCCAGGGTTACTGAAGCTTTCTTT. Its translation is CASSLARVTEAFF. The genes are TRBV7-9 and TRBJ1-1; D might be TRBD1 (5 bases). CDR1 SEHNR and CDR2 FQNEAQ come from the germline V gene (reference sequence). V lost 0 bases to trimming and J lost 5 bases, with 7 bases between them. The CDR3 contains 13 residues.

The chain links TRBV30 to TRBJ2-5; 8 positions match TRBD2. V dropped 0 bases and J dropped 5; count of bases not matched to a gene: 5. The germline V gene has CDR1 GTSNPN and CDR2 SVGIG (reference sequence). This CDR3 contains 14 residues. CDR3 DNA sequence: TGTGCCTGGAGTGTACACGGGGGGGCGGAGACCCAGTACTTC. Its protein is CAWSVHGGAETQYF.

V is TRBV4-1 and J is TRBJ2-5; the match to TRBD1 covers 7 bases. Germline lookup yields CDR1 MGHRA and CDR2 YSYEKL. J was trimmed by 2 bases and V by 0 bases; bases with no gene match: 18. The CDR3 runs 20 residues. CDR3 bases: TGCGCCAGCAGCCAAGAATCAAGGAGAGGGGGCCCCTCACCACAAGAGACCCAGTACTTC. Protein product: CASSQESRRGGPSPQETQYF.

About this clone: Other DNA sequences in the same sample also yield this CDR3. V usage is TRBV25-1 and J usage is TRBJ1-6; D remains ambiguous. Germline V gene sequence: CDR1 MGHDK, CDR2 SYGVNS. The V gene lost 0 bases and the J gene lost 7 bases, with 4 bases spanning the gap. The CDR3 has 13 residues. Written as DNA, the CDR3 is TGTGCCAGCAGTGAATACAGGAATTCACCCCTCCACTTT. Translated, it gives CASSEYRNSPLHF.

This clone has only a few counts. The chain carries TRBV15 and TRBJ1-1, with 10 nucleotides matching TRBD1. CDR3 length: 15 amino acids. From germline, CDR1 is LNHNV and CDR2 YYDKDF (reference sequence). V lost 5 bases to trimming and J lost 4 bases; unmatched junction nucleotides: 7. DNA for the CDR3: TGTGCCACCAGCCCCACCCGGGACAGGGGCACTGAAGCTTTCTTT. It translates to CATSPTRDRGTEAFF.

This clone was counted a single time. The chain has TRBV10-3 and TRBJ1-1, with a possible D match to TRBD1 (5 bases). Looked up from germline, CDR1 is ENHRY and CDR2 is SYGVKD. This CDR3 has 13 amino acids. V was trimmed by 6 bases and J by 1 base, leaving 9 bases between them. The CDR3 region has the DNA TGTGCCATCAGAGACAGCCCGAACACTGAAGCTTTCTTT. The encoded protein is CAIRDSPNTEAFF.

This chain connects TRBV7-2 to TRBJ2-7, with D hard to call. In germline, CDR1 is SGHTA, CDR2 FQGNSA. This CDR3 region has 17 residues. V was clipped by 2 bases and J by 6 bases, with 23 bases between them. Written as DNA, the CDR3 is TGTGCCAGCAGCTTACGCAGCCGAGCACTTACCCACTCCGAGCAGTACTTC. Its protein product is CASSLRSRALTHSEQYF.

V usage is TRBV27 and J usage is TRBJ1-5; D might be TRBD1 (5 bases). CDR1 and CDR2 (germline): MNHEY, SMNVEV (reference sequence). V was pared by 8 bases and J by 3 bases, with 14 bases between. This CDR3 region has 14 residues. The CDR3 DNA is TGTGCCAGCGCACCACGACAGAACAATCAGCCCCAGCATTTT. Amino acid sequence: CASAPRQNNQPQHF.

This clone was picked up one time. This chain joins TRBV6-1 and TRBJ1-2; no clear D. Germline CDR1 is MNHNS and CDR2 is SASEGT. V was shortened by 2 bases and J by 3 bases, with 7 bases between the two germline ends. This CDR3 is built from 13 residues. The CDR3 coding sequence is TGTGCCAGCAGTGAATCCCTACACTATGGCTACACCTTC. Protein sequence: CASSESLHYGYTF.

The chain links TRBV28 to TRBJ2-5; D possibly corresponds to TRBD2 (5 bases). V was shortened by 1 base and J by 10 bases, with 13 bases between the two germline ends. Germline CDR1 MDHEN, CDR2 SYDVKM. The CDR3 length is 13 residues. The CDR3 DNA sequence: TGTGCCAGCAGTTTATTAGGAGGCCCGGGCCAGTACTTC. Translating it yields CASSLLGGPGQYF.

This rearrangement joins TRBV5-6 to TRBJ2-4, with 10 positions matching TRBD1. V was clipped by 4 bases and J by 3 bases; unmatched bases: 1. The CDR3 contains 14 residues. Germline V gene lookup returns CDR1 SGHDT and CDR2 YYEEEE. CDR3 coding DNA: TGTGCCAGCAGCGGGACAGGGGTCAAAAACATTCAGTACTTC. Its protein is CASSGTGVKNIQYF. Full variable domain (rest looked up from reference TRBV5-6 and TRBJ2-4): DAGVTQSPTHLIKTRGQQVTLRCSPKSGHDTVSWYQQALGQGPQFIFQYYEEEERQRGNFPDRFSGHQFPNYSSELNVNALLLGDSALYLCASSGTGVKNIQYFGAGTRLSVL.

This clone was detected only once. The gene calls are TRBV5-6 and TRBJ2-7, with 8 bases lining up with TRBD1. Germline CDR1 and CDR2: SGHDT and YYEEEE. The trim removed 2 bases at V and 6 bases at J, leaving 7 bases unmatched. The CDR3 spans 14 residues. The CDR3 reads CASSFGTGGTEQYF. CDR3 nucleotides: TGTGCCAGCAGCTTCGGGACAGGCGGAACCGAGCAGTACTTC.

The genes are TRBV5-1 and TRBJ2-2, with D maybe TRBD1 (6 bases). The germline V gene has CDR1 SGHRS and CDR2 YFSETQ. The V and J ends lost 4 bases and 6 bases respectively, with 13 bases between them. This CDR3 region has 14 residues. The CDR3 protein is CASSRTAGAGELFF. CDR3 nucleotides: TGCGCCAGCAGCCGAACGGCAGGGGCCGGGGAGCTGTTTTTT.

V gene TRBV5-1 combines with J gene TRBJ2-1, with 8 bases fitting TRBD2. Trimming at V came to 3 bases and at J to 5 bases, leaving 10 bases not matched to a gene. The CDR3 consists of 16 residues. CDR1 SGHRS and CDR2 YFSETQ come from the germline V gene. The CDR3 coding sequence is TGCGCCAGCAGCTGGACCCCCGGACTAGCAGACAATGAGCAGTTCTTC. Protein: CASSWTPGLADNEQFF.